Below, one T cell receptor (beta chain) is given with its context. Methods used by the authors: Amplification of reference gene primers was used by the study to estimate nucleated cell counts. Here immunoSEQ multiplex PCR was the method, and the copy in TCRdb shows in-frame clones only, minus some. V and J calls plus clone size are reproduced from that table; the DNA served to infer D and trimming. The repertoire has approximately 85,000 clones, just under 85% of them found once; the top ten carry about an eighth. These data originate in a study of blood T cell repertoires in COVID-19. The wider study: Samples representing acute and convalescent COVID-19 were sourced from the United States, Italy and Spain. Sample material is recorded as cDNA or gDNA derived from T cells, B-cell-depleted T cells, or PBMCs.

This CDR3 spans 15 amino acids. The V end was cut by 5 bases, the J end by 3 bases, with 16 bases between. The germline gives CDR1 SGHVS, CDR2 FQNEAQ. The clonotype comes from a woman in her seventies with active or convalescent COVID-19. The genes are TRBV7-8 and TRBJ2-5, with no clear D. The sequencing input was peripheral blood. As DNA, the CDR3 is TGTGCCAGCAGCAACTGGCCCCGAGGCGAAGAGACCCAGTACTTC. Its protein is CASSNWPRGEETQYF.